This TCR beta chain was retrieved from a study of blood T cell repertoires in COVID-19. Study as a whole: Collection of acute and convalescent COVID-19 samples took place in the United States, Italy and Spain. PBMCs, B-cell-depleted T cells, or T cells provided the cDNA or gDNA that made up the material.

Sequenced by immunoSEQ multiplex PCR; TCRdb stores in-frame clones only, minus some. The repertoire holds 80,000 to 95,000 clones, with roughly 71% as singletons. This clone was detected only once. Germline CDR1 MGHRA, CDR2 YSYEKL. CDR3 length: 15 amino acids. Trimming took 0 bases from V and 1 from J, leaving 7 bases between them. The chain is built from TRBV4-1 and TRBJ1-5, with a possible D match to TRBD1 (5 bases). Sequenced input: peripheral blood. This TCR was recovered from a woman over 75 with acute or convalescent COVID-19. The CDR3 is CASSQDQGSNQPQHF. In DNA, the CDR3 is TGCGCCAGCAGCCAAGATCAGGGCAGCAATCAGCCCCAGCATTTT.